This T cell receptor beta chain was documented in a study of T cell responses to AZD1222 COVID-19 vaccine. CDR1 MNHEY and CDR2 SVGAGI come from the germline V gene. This CDR3 has 13 residues. V was clipped by 10 bases and J by 3 bases; unmatched bases: 8. The protocol was immunoSEQ multiplex PCR, while the TCRdb copy is restricted to in-frame clones and leaves out a portion. The data contain approximately 150,000 clones, 92% of them singletons. This clonotype was sampled from an adult in good health. The rearrangement links TRBV6-5 to TRBJ2-7; TRBD1 matches 8 bases. The sample was peripheral blood, taken on day 0 of AZD1222 vaccination. CDR3 in DNA: TGTGCCACCATACAGGGGGGAGGCTACGAGCAGTACTTC. Translating gives CATIQGGGYEQYF.